This TCR beta chain was profiled in a study of breast tumors, draining lymph nodes, adjacent tissues. Samples came from axillary lymph nodes draining the breast cancer. The V end was cut by 1 base, the J end by 8 bases, with 11 bases between. Germline assignment: CDR1 SEHNR and CDR2 FQNEAQ (reference sequence). The CDR3 extends over 14 amino acids. TCRdb re-derived calls from the multiplex PCR reads in MiXCR, one entry per CDR3 protein. Of 150,000 to 200,000 distinct CDR3 sequences listed, approximately 30% are singletons. This clonotype was seen at least ten times. Antigen unknown. Findings of the study overall: Tumor and nontumor repertoires were significantly more similar in luminal-like than in basal-like breast cancer.

This chain connects TRBV7-9 to TRBJ1-4; D might be TRBD1 (5 bases). Material for sequencing was axillary lymph node tissue. This clonotype was obtained from a female donor with breast cancer. Some clones in this sample may be carry-over from other donors' samples. DNA of the CDR3: TGTGCCAGCAGCTTAGGAGGGGTCTTAGAAAAACTGTTTTTT. This codes for CASSLGGVLEKLFF.